Reported below is one T cell receptor (beta chain). The antigen it binds to is not known. Per-base qualities were not stored, and no clone one base away is much larger. Other DNA sequences in the same sample also yield this CDR3. This record comes from a study of cytomegalovirus exposure and HLA in healthy donors (dated by TCRdb to between 2016 and 2019). Background for the entire study: An earlier analysis of some 500 of the donors reported about 250 Gb of sequence data and around 110 million unique TCR beta sequences from some 180 million T cells. About 320 gigabases of sequencing data and 78 million or so unique TCR sequences were included in an early release covering about 600 HLA-typed donors. Of the 300 to 500 genotyped donors, 65% to 90% were placed in the genetic ancestry cluster associated with self-reported Caucasian donors. The aim of the study was to test whether cataloging public T cell receptors could identify signatures of past pathogen exposure. The study profiled the T cell repertoires of under 850 subjects by immunosequencing and related them to cytomegalovirus serostatus. Besides the first cohort of 666 subjects, a separate validation cohort made up of some 110 different subjects was used. The study combined high-throughput TCR immunosequencing, statistical association of individual TCRs with disease status, and machine learning to predict cytomegalovirus infection status. A later analysis re-examined previously published TCR beta repertoires from more than 550 donors and added high-resolution HLA genotyping to investigate patterns of TCR occurrence. The later analysis used no new phenotypic data to find candidate immune exposures, relying instead on TCR beta sequences and their occurrence across donors. An earlier analysis of approximately 580 of the donors used high-throughput TCR beta sequencing to judge whether each TCR beta V gene segment behaved as functional or pseudogenic. Donor age, sex, ethnicity and CMV serostatus were compiled alongside the repertoire data. Genome-wide SNP genotypes for about 65% of the roughly 670 donors were used in a later genetic analysis, which treated that subset as a discovery cohort. Every repertoire in the discovery cohort had been generated on one and the same sequencing platform. HLA typing included class I and class II loci at four-digit resolution. Typing coverage differed by locus: A, B, C, DRB1 and DQB1 were typed in about 620-630 donors, DQA1 in 500 to 550, DPA1 in 600 to 610, and DPB1 in around 490. A handful of DR-DQ haplotypes were handled as single units for association and clustering because linkage in the cohort was strong. Among about 400 genotyped donors of the cohort, an average of approximately 240,000 unique TCR beta nucleotide sequences was sequenced per donor, of which 15% to 20% were non-productive. Points the paper makes about the study in general: Three of the identified cytomegalovirus-associated TCR beta chains were confirmed in vitro to be specific for cytomegalovirus antigens. Assigning TCR associations to individual alleles was difficult when HLA alleles, especially DR and DQ, strongly co-occurred. Compared with equally common non-associated chains, HLA-associated TCR beta chains in a later analysis were more clonally expanded and had lower generation probabilities. Because counts were too low, about 18 rarely observed V segments, including chromosome 9 orphons, were excluded from the earlier analysis of several hundred of the donors. The classifier was reported to diagnose cytomegalovirus status with high specificity and sensitivity in both the original cohort and the validation cohort. Because HLA typing was unavailable for some donors at each locus, only the typed subset was used in association tests. The study gave a list of around 170 TCR beta chains associated with cytomegalovirus. It was suggested by the authors that the approach could potentially be generalized to other disease states and immunological phenotypes. In a later analysis, TCR association rates were found to vary across HLA loci, with the most associated TCRs seen for DRB1 alleles and the fewest for HLA-C alleles. A later analysis reported that several top co-occurrence clusters appeared linked to parvovirus B19, influenza, CMV and Epstein-Barr virus. In a later analysis, over 15,000 TCR beta sequences were associated with specific HLA alleles at a false discovery rate of 0.05. According to a later genetic analysis, donors in an Asian-associated ancestry cluster had fewer N-insertions in productive TCRs than the roughly 700-donor mean. In an earlier analysis of 450 to 750 of the donors, most TCR beta V segments appeared in productive rearrangements about 87% or about 30% of the time, broadly matching IMGT annotations. Most TCR sequences were observed very rarely across donors, whereas some public TCRs were present in many individuals. The sequencing pipeline was judged likely to have produced a cluster of highly shared sequence variants as a technical artifact. Only TCR beta chains were sequenced in this cohort, and the absence of alpha or paired-chain data limited detectable features. Correlated functional status among segregating V segments might be attributable to linkage disequilibrium, but an unknown experimental factor could not be ruled out. In a later analysis, most CMV-associated TCR beta chains were found to appear HLA-restricted, with HLA associations seemingly driven largely by CMV exposure. A further reported finding was that TCR beta sequences accurately predicted the HLA-A and HLA-B alleles for most subjects in the first cohort. A later genetic analysis associated a missense DCLRE1C variant with V-gene and J-gene trimming of TCR beta chains, and an independent cohort replicated the association. The only immune exposure information available for the cohort was CMV serostatus. The presence/absence analyses assumed that sequencing depth was roughly uniform across donors, and that assumption may not be true. The 87-base-pair reads could not distinguish some IMGT-functional V segments, including TRBV6-2 and TRBV6-3, so those segments were excluded.

In total, fewer than 750 healthy bone marrow donors made up the cohort. Cohort members were all nominally healthy when sampled, although unrecorded immune exposures were likely present. The donor was CMV seropositive and belonged to the group of 250 to 350 seropositive cohort members. Every donor gave a peripheral blood sample, and the peripheral blood mononuclear cells from that sample were used for TCR beta sequencing. The Qiagen DNeasy Blood Extraction Kit was used to extract genomic DNA from the blood cell samples. Library preparation employed the immunoSEQ multiplex PCR assay. A mixture of 60 forward primers for TCR Vbeta segments and 13 reverse primers for TCR Jbeta segments was used in the multiplex PCR. The CDR3 region of rearranged TCR beta genes was amplified from genomic DNA by a multiplex PCR assay. The Illumina HiSeq System was used to sequence the amplified TCR beta libraries as 87-base-pair reads. Turning to the authors' computational methods: In a later analysis, tens of millions of unique TCR beta chains were counted across the roughly 670 repertoires, and approximately 11 million of these chains were shared by at least two donors. Raw reads were error-corrected and collapsed into unique sequences by a nearest-neighbor algorithm in which closely related sequences were merged to remove PCR and sequencing errors. V, D and J gene segments were assigned by aligning CDR3 sequences to IMGT reference sequences. For a sequence to be retained, at least a six-nucleotide match to both a V gene segment and a J gene segment was required. A rearrangement counted as productive if the CDR3 had no stop codons and remained in frame with V and J, and every other rearrangement counted as non-productive. Following IMGT convention, CDR3 was defined as the stretch from the second conserved V-encoded cysteine up to the conserved J-encoded phenylalanine. In an earlier analysis of around 570 of the donors, sequences lacking an unambiguous match to a single V gene segment were excluded. In an earlier analysis of a few hundred of the donors, a V segment was called functional when productive rearrangements were above 56.7%, and segregating when the standard deviation between donors exceeded 5%. A statistical classification framework was developed to diagnose cytomegalovirus status using the catalog of TCR beta chain sequences. In a later analysis, V and J genes were assigned by comparing TCR nucleotide sequences against IMGT/GENE-DB human TR gene sequences. Using the TCRdist pipeline, a later analysis assigned CDR3 sequences along with most-parsimonious VDJ recombination scenarios. In a later analysis, each TCR beta chain was defined by its CDR3 amino acid sequence together with its V-gene family, and reads without a unique V-gene family were excluded. To address suspected cross-contamination and a sequencing artifact, a later analysis removed around 590 highly shared, low-generation-probability nucleotide sequences. In a later analysis, a clonal expansion index was calculated for each public chain from normalized within-repertoire ranks of inferred template counts. Generation probabilities in a later analysis came from a VDJ recombination model fitted to out-of-frame rearrangements, and those results were checked against IGoR. Hypergeometric tests were used in a later analysis to score TCR-TCR, TCR-HLA and TCR-CMV co-occurrence, with a repertoire-size bias correction applied to the TCR pairs. A later analysis estimated false discovery rates by permuting HLA or CMV assignments 20 times. A later analysis grouped co-occurring TCRs with DBSCAN, adding TCRdist sequence similarity when clustering within HLA-allele-positive subsets. Co-occurrence clustering excluded repertoires with fewer than 30,000 or more than 120,000 public chains, plus five with anomalous nucleotide sharing. The source is immuneACCESS, and TCRdb retained only in-frame sequences with V and J called. Part of the clones is not carried over; for the studies checked, unresolved V genes explain less than half of this, and the remainder is unexplained. V and J calls and clone size are given by that table; D and trimming were obtained from the DNA. Within this sample are around 120,000 clones, with 80% of them counted one time only. The ten biggest clones cover about 10% of the sample.

The CDR3 holds 11 amino acids from the cysteine to the phenylalanine. The entry retains the CDR3 DNA only, 33 bases that are in frame from base 1. CDR1 and CDR2, looked up from the germline V gene (reference sequence), are PRHDT and FYEKMQ. The germline ends are 12 bases apart after V is trimmed by 11 bases and J by 5 bases. This sequence uses TRBV13 and TRBJ1-1; the D segment could be TRBD1, given 6 matching bases. Sequenced material: PBMCs. The TCR comes from a female donor in good health and CMV-seropositive. The CDR3 loop reads CASTGNTEAFF. The nucleotide sequence is given as TGTGCCTCCACAGGGAATACTGAAGCTTTCTTT.